This TCR beta chain was observed in a study of OX40 agonist ivuxolimab in advanced cancers. Study-level information: Participants, 82.7% male, averaged around 60 years of age, ranging from roughly 20 to 79.

With respect to this clone: The antigen remains unidentified.

Findings of the study overall: Clonal expansion was among the lowest in partial responders at 0.1-3.0 mg/kg, especially CD8+.

Germline values: CDR1 MNHEY, CDR2 SMNVEV (reference sequence). This CDR3 region has 14 residues. V lost 2 bases and J lost 1, with 6 bases in between. TCRdb keeps only in-frame clones here, not all; method: immunoSEQ multiplex PCR. This table has approximately 50,000 clones, roughly 79% appearing once. V is TRBV27 and J is TRBJ1-5; D remains ambiguous. The clonotype comes from an adult with an advanced solid tumor such as melanoma, head and neck, liver or kidney cancer. The sample here was CD4+ or CD8+ T cells sorted from blood, taken in a trial of the OX40 agonist ivuxolimab. The CDR3 region has the DNA TGTGCCAGCAGTTTAGGGGTGAGCAATCAGCCCCAGCATTTT. Translated, it gives CASSLGVSNQPQHF.